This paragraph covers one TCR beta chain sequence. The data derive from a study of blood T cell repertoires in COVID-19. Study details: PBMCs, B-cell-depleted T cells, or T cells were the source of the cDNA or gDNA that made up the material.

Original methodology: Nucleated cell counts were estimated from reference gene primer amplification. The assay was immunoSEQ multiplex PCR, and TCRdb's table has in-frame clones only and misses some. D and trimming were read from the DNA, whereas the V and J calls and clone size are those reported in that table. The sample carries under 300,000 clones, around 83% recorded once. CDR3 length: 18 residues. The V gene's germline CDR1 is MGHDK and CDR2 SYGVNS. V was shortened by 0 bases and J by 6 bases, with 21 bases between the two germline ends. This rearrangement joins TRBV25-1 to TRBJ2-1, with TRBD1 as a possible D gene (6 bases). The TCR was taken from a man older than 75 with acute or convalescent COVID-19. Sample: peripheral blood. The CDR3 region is CASSEYRSGRGLVNEQFF. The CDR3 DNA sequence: TGTGCCAGCAGTGAATATAGGAGCGGCAGGGGATTGGTCAATGAGCAGTTCTTC.